The clone carrying this T cell receptor (beta chain) was seen ten or more times. This entry is derived from a study of T cells in Graves' hyperthyroidism and ophthalmopathy. Researchers amplified the TCR beta CDR3 regions from RNA transcripts. HTBI primers drove first-round RT-PCR of the TCR CDR3. TCRdb independently ran MiXCR on the multiplex PCR reads; one entry per CDR3 protein. The sample holds a few hundred thousand distinct CDR3 sequences; approximately 17% are singletons and the top ten take approximately 60%. Looked up from germline, CDR1 is SGHRS and CDR2 is YFSETQ. The length of the CDR3 is 16 residues. V was shortened by 0 bases and J by 6 bases, with 17 bases between the two germline ends.

The sample taken for sequencing was blood. The TCR originated in a woman aged 55-70 years with Graves' ophthalmopathy. The chain combines TRBV5-1 with TRBJ2-3, with D possibly being TRBD2 (6 bases). The DNA for the CDR3 is TGCGCCAGCAGCTTGGTCGGGGGAGTTACGGTGGATACGCAGTATTTT. Translating it yields CASSLVGGVTVDTQYF.